A selection of T cell receptor beta chains follows, all from one sample in a study of cytomegalovirus exposure and HLA in healthy donors. Data came from immunoSEQ multiplex PCR; TCRdb stores just in-frame clones and leaves some out. Of approximately 150,000 clones listed, 86% are singletons. Sequenced: PBMCs. The source is a man aged 18 to 30 in good health and CMV-seropositive. Each CDR3 is given with its conserved first and last residue. D genes are given only for firm matches. Size is stated for part of the rows, as once, few or many counts, or as a class when the clone is expanded.

D: TRBD1
V: TRBV5-1
size: -
J: TRBJ1-2
DNA: TGCGCCAGCAGCTTGGGCCCCGGGACAGAGTATGGCTACACCTTC
CDR3: CASSLGPGTEYGYTF

D: -
V: TRBV23-1
size: once
J: TRBJ1-5
DNA: TGCGCCAGCAGTCAATCCAGCAGGGGATATTATCAGCCCCAGCATTTT
CDR3: CASSQSSRGYYQPQHF

D: TRBD1
V: TRBV6-6
size: -
J: TRBJ1-2
DNA: TGTGCCAGCAGTTACTCTCCGGGACAGGGATACACCTTC
CDR3: CASSYSPGQGYTF

D: TRBD2
V: TRBV5-1
size: -
J: TRBJ2-1
DNA: TGCGCCAGCAGCTTTCGGACTAGCGGGTACACTATTTCCTACAATGAGCAGTTCTTC
CDR3: CASSFRTSGYTISYNEQFF

D: -
V: TRBV28
size: -
J: TRBJ1-1
DNA: TGTGCCAGCAGTCCCATGGGGGGGCAGAACACTGAAGCTTTCTTT
CDR3: CASSPMGGQNTEAFF

D: -
V: TRBV10-2
size: few
J: TRBJ2-7
DNA: TGCGCCAGCAGTGAGTCCGGGAACTCCTACGAGCAGTACTTC
CDR3: CASSESGNSYEQYF

D: TRBD1
V: TRBV19
size: -
J: TRBJ1-5
DNA: TGTGCCAGTAGTCCCACTGTTACAGGGGGACAAATGGCCAATCAGCCCCAGCATTTT
CDR3: CASSPTVTGGQMANQPQHF

D: -
V: TRBV2
size: -
J: TRBJ2-2
DNA: TGTGCCAGCAGTGTGCAGGGAAACACCGGGGAGCTGTTTTTT
CDR3: CASSVQGNTGELFF

D: -
V: TRBV7-9
size: -
J: TRBJ1-1
DNA: TGTGCCAGCAGCTTAGTACAGGAAGCTTTCTTT
CDR3: CASSLVQEAFF

D: TRBD1
V: TRBV4-3
size: once
J: TRBJ2-7
DNA: TGCGCCAGCAGCCAAGAAATGCGACAGGGCTCCAAGCAGTACTTC
CDR3: CASSQEMRQGSKQYF

D: -
V: TRBV28
size: -
J: TRBJ1-1
DNA: TGTGCCAGCAGGGGAGGGCGACGAGCTTTCTTT
CDR3: CASRGGRRAFF

D: TRBD1
V: TRBV10-3
size: once
J: TRBJ2-1
DNA: TGTGCCATCAGGACGGACAGGAGCTCCTACAATGAGCAGTTCTTC
CDR3: CAIRTDRSSYNEQFF

D: -
V: TRBV5-1
size: -
J: TRBJ2-7
DNA: TGCGCCAGCAGCCAATCCCGGGACACCACTACCTACGAGCAGTACTTC
CDR3: CASSQSRDTTTYEQYF

D: TRBD2
V: TRBV28
size: once
J: TRBJ2-1
DNA: TGTGCCAGCAGTTCGATTCGGTATAGACTAGCGGGAGTCGACAATGAGCAGTTCTTC
CDR3: CASSSIRYRLAGVDNEQFF

D: -
V: TRBV9
size: few
J: TRBJ2-2
DNA: TGTGCCAGCAGCCTTTCTAACACCGGGGAGCTGTTTTTT
CDR3: CASSLSNTGELFF

D: TRBD1
V: TRBV27
size: -
J: TRBJ2-7
DNA: TGTGCCAGCAGGAAGGACAGGGGTCGGCAGTACTTC
CDR3: CASRKDRGRQYF

D: -
V: TRBV19
size: many
J: TRBJ1-2
DNA: TGTGCCAGTAGTAGAACCTGGACACCACTACCCTATGGCTACACCTTC
CDR3: CASSRTWTPLPYGYTF

D: -
V: TRBV6-6
size: -
J: TRBJ2-5
DNA: TGTGCCAGCAGCCTAGGCCCCAAGAGAACCCAGTACTTC
CDR3: CASSLGPKRTQYF

D: -
V: TRBV5-6
size: -
J: TRBJ1-4
DNA: TGTGCCAGCAGCTTGGTGGCCGGACTGAATGAAAAACTGTTTTTT
CDR3: CASSLVAGLNEKLFF

D: TRBD1
V: TRBV25-1
size: -
J: TRBJ1-1
DNA: TGTGCCAGCAGTGTAACAGGGGGTGCTGAAGCTTTCTTT
CDR3: CASSVTGGAEAFF

D: -
V: TRBV19
size: -
J: TRBJ1-6
DNA: TGTGCCAGTAGACCACAGGGACGCGCCTTTAATTCACCCCTCCACTTT
CDR3: CASRPQGRAFNSPLHF

D: -
V: TRBV5-4
size: -
J: TRBJ1-3
DNA: TGTGCCAGCAGCAACCCTGGGGCAGCCGGAAACACCATATATTTT
CDR3: CASSNPGAAGNTIYF